This T cell receptor beta chain originates from a study of human T cells and chemical hapten exposure. Remarks on this clonotype: This clone may be a read error of a much larger clone one base away.

TCRdb reanalysed the RACE reads using MiXCR and keeps one entry per CDR3 protein. Among some 300,000 distinct CDR3 sequences listed, around 5.5% were seen once. As to time point: pre-sensitization, week 0. Treatment denoted: therapeutic diphenylcyclopropenone sensitization with weekly scalp DPC. V lost 9 bases, J lost 4 bases, and 14 bases lay in between. The CDR3 covers 13 residues. CDR1 and CDR2 from the germline V gene are KGHDR and SFDVKD. The sequencing here drew on whole blood, taken in connection with sensitization to the hapten diphenylcyclopropenone (DPC). The J gene is TRBJ2-5, the V gene TRBV24-1; the D is unclear. The TCR originated in a woman in her late teens or twenties with alopecia areata. Some clones in this sample may be carry-over from other donors' samples. The CDR3 is CATGPSDGETQYF. CDR3 nucleotides: TGTGCCACCGGACCGTCCGATGGAGAGACCCAGTACTTC.